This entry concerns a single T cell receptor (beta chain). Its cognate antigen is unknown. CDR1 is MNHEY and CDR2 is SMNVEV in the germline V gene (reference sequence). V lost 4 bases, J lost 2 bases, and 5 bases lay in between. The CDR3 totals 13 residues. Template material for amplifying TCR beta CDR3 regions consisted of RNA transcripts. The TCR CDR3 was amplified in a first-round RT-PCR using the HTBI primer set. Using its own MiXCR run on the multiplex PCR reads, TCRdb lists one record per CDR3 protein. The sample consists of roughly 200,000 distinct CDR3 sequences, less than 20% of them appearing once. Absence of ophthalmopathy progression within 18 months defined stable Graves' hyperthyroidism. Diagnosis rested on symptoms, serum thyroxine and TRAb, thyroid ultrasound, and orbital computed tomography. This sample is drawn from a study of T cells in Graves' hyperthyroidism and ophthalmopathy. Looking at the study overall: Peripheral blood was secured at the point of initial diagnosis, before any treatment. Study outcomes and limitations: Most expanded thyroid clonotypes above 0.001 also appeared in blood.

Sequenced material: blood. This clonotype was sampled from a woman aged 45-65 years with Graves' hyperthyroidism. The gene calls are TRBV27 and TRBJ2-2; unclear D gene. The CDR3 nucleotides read TGTGCCAGCAGTTCGAGAAACACCGGGGAGCTGTTTTTT. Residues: CASSSRNTGELFF.